This entry lists 27 T cell receptor beta chains sequenced from one sample in a study of blood T cell repertoires in COVID-19. Generated by immunoSEQ multiplex PCR, the TCRdb table keeps only in-frame clones and is missing some. The data show 120,000 or so clones, with about four fifths seen just once and approximately 17% held by the top ten. Sequenced material: peripheral blood. Receptors were obtained from a young man with COVID-19, enrolled during active disease.

This chain joins TRBV11-3 and TRBJ2-1, with 7 bases matching TRBD2. The germline V gene has CDR1 SGHNT and CDR2 YENEEA. Losses at the gene ends were 1 base for V and 2 bases for J; bases not matched to a gene: 8. This CDR3 contains 17 residues. The CDR3 DNA follows: TGTGCCAGCAGCTTAGTGGCCGGGACTACCACCTACAATGAGCAGTTCTTC. Encoded protein: CASSLVAGTTTYNEQFF.

V is TRBV28 and J is TRBJ2-7; a weak D match, TRBD1 (5 bases). Between the trimmed V and J ends, which lost 5 bases and 2 bases, there was a span of 13 bases. CDR3 size: 14 residues. Germline V gene lookup returns CDR1 MDHEN and CDR2 SYDVKM. In nucleotides, the CDR3 is TGTGCCAGCAGTACTCCCAGGGCCCCCTACGAGCAGTACTTC. Its translation: CASSTPRAPYEQYF.

The chain has TRBV15 and TRBJ2-3; tentative D call: TRBD2 (5 bases). CDR1 and CDR2 from the germline V gene are LNHNV and YYDKDF (reference sequence). CDR3 size: 14 residues. Deletions cut 0 bases from V and 3 bases from J, with 7 bases between. DNA of the CDR3: TGTGCCACCAGCAGAGAAGAGGGAACAGATACGCAGTATTTT. Amino acids: CATSREEGTDTQYF.

The rearrangement joins TRBV28 to TRBJ2-7; possibly TRBD1 for D (6 bases). Germline V CDR1 and CDR2: MDHEN, SYDVKM. Trimming cost V 5 bases and J 0 bases, with 17 bases left between them. The CDR3 sequence is 16 residues long. The CDR3 here is CASSLPITGSSYEQYF. The CDR3 nucleotides read TGTGCCAGCAGTCTCCCCATTACAGGGAGCTCCTACGAGCAGTACTTC.

The rearrangement uses TRBV12-3 or TRBV12-4 and TRBJ1-1; D possibly corresponds to TRBD1 (5 bases). The CDR3 extends over 12 amino acids. Between the trimmed V and J ends, which lost 6 bases and 6 bases, there was a span of 11 bases. CDR3 in amino acids: CASSRGQAEAFF. The DNA of the CDR3 is TGTGCCAGCAGCCGCGGACAAGCTGAAGCTTTCTTT.

The genes are TRBV25-1 and TRBJ1-5, with TRBD1 as a possible D gene (6 bases). This CDR3 has 16 amino acids. Between the trimmed V and J ends, which lost 2 bases and 1 base, there was a span of 12 bases. Germline CDR1 is MGHDK and CDR2 is SYGVNS. The CDR3 is CASSEEQGKSNQPQHF. The CDR3 nucleotides read TGTGCCAGCAGTGAAGAGCAGGGGAAAAGCAATCAGCCCCAGCATTTT.

The chain couples TRBV28 to TRBJ1-6; tentative D call: TRBD1 (5 bases). Trimming stripped 6 bases from V and 13 bases from J, with 16 bases between. The CDR3 sequence is 13 residues long. Germline V gives CDR1 MDHEN, CDR2 SYDVKM. The CDR3 protein is CASSSATQVPLHF. The DNA for the CDR3 is TGTGCCAGCAGCTCAGCTACACAGGTCCCCCTCCACTTT.

The CDR3 region is CASRPQNRPEQYF. The DNA of the CDR3 is TGTGCCAGCAGGCCTCAGAACAGGCCCGAGCAGTACTTC. This chain links TRBV7-9 with TRBJ2-7, with TRBD1 as a possible D gene (5 bases). Germline V lookup: CDR1 SEHNR, CDR2 FQNEAQ (reference sequence). The CDR3 covers 13 residues. The germline V and J ends were trimmed by 6 bases and 6 bases, with 15 bases remaining between them.

The J gene is TRBJ1-1, the V gene TRBV28; D is possibly TRBD1 (6 bases). Looked up from germline, CDR1 is MDHEN and CDR2 is SYDVKM. The CDR3 length is 15 residues. V dropped 4 bases and J dropped 4 bases, with 16 bases sitting between them. CDR3 amino acids: CASSWGLGGATEAFF. CDR3 sequence (DNA): TGTGCCAGCAGTTGGGGACTAGGGGGGGCCACTGAAGCTTTCTTT.

The rearrangement joins TRBV28 to TRBJ1-5; 7 positions agree with TRBD1. This CDR3 contains 15 residues. The V and J ends lost 1 base and 7 bases, in that order; junction bases with no gene match: 7. The germline V gene has CDR1 MDHEN and CDR2 SYDVKM. CDR3 protein: CASSLLGGGFQPQHF. The DNA of the CDR3 is TGTGCCAGCAGTTTATTAGGGGGCGGTTTCCAGCCCCAGCATTTT.

The V call is TRBV7-2, the J call TRBJ2-7; TRBD2 matches 7 bases. This CDR3 has 14 amino acids. Trimming cost V 2 bases and J 6 bases; bases outside gene matches: 7. CDR1 is SGHTA, CDR2 FQGNSA, per germline. CDR3 DNA sequence: TGTGCCAGCAGCTTACCAGGGTGGGGGGGCGAGCAGTACTTC. It yields the protein CASSLPGWGGEQYF.

This sequence joins TRBV4-1 and TRBJ1-1; D possibly corresponds to TRBD1 (5 bases). V lost 2 bases and J lost 5, with 21 bases in between. Per the germline V gene, CDR1 is MGHRA and CDR2 is YSYEKL. This CDR3 is 17 amino acids long. CDR3 sequence: CASSQPRRGQGRTEAFF. CDR3 DNA sequence: TGCGCCAGCAGCCAACCGAGGCGTGGGCAGGGAAGGACTGAAGCTTTCTTT.

The chain joins TRBV27 to TRBJ2-7; 7 nucleotides line up with TRBD2. J was trimmed by 0 bases and V by 3 bases; bases with no gene match: 8. The CDR3 has 16 amino acids. The germline V gene has CDR1 MNHEY and CDR2 SMNVEV (reference sequence). CDR3 region: CASSFSGLAVSYEQYF. The CDR3 region has the DNA TGTGCCAGCAGTTTTTCCGGGCTAGCGGTCTCCTACGAGCAGTACTTC.

The V gene is TRBV14, the J gene TRBJ2-1, with 8 bases that match TRBD2. V lost 5 bases, J lost 7 bases, and 10 bases stayed unmatched. The length of the CDR3 is 15 residues. CDR1 and CDR2 (germline): SGHDN, FVKESK. CDR3 amino acids: CASSSPGLGINEQFF. The DNA for the CDR3 is TGTGCCAGCAGCAGCCCGGGACTAGGGATAAATGAGCAGTTCTTC.

The rearrangement links TRBV23-1 to TRBJ1-2; D gene uncertain. TRBV23-1 is an open reading frame whose function is uncertain. V shed 10 bases and J shed 10 bases, with 19 bases lying between them. This CDR3 spans 12 amino acids. For the CDR3, the DNA is TGCGCCATCTACATGGGGAGTACCCCCTACACCTTC. It translates to CAIYMGSTPYTF.

This clone was observed a few times. The genes are TRBV28 and TRBJ2-3; TRBD2 might be the D (6 bases). Trimming removed 5 bases at V and 3 bases at J, with 12 bases between. This CDR3 spans 14 amino acids. Germline V gene lookup returns CDR1 MDHEN and CDR2 SYDVKM. Written as DNA, the CDR3 is TGTGCCAGCAGTCCCGGAGGGCCAACAGATACGCAGTATTTT. It is translated as CASSPGGPTDTQYF. The full variable domain, with the rest looked up from reference TRBV28 and TRBJ2-3, is DVKVTQSSRYLVKRTGEKVFLECVQDMDHENMFWYRQDPGLGLRLIYFSYDVKMKEKGDIPEGYSVSREKKERFSLILESASTNQTSMYLCASSPGGPTDTQYFGPGTRLTVL.

This clone was seen only once. This chain links TRBV28 with TRBJ1-4, with TRBD1 as a possible D gene (5 bases). V dropped 5 bases and J dropped 10 bases, with 17 bases sitting between them. The CDR3 length is 14 residues. The V gene's germline CDR1 is MDHEN and CDR2 SYDVKM. The CDR3 DNA follows: TGTGCCAGCAGTCCCCCCAACCGACAGACAAAACTGTTTTTT. It encodes CASSPPNRQTKLFF.

The V and J genes are TRBV25-1 and TRBJ2-3; 9 nucleotides match TRBD2. The CDR3 runs 15 residues. V trimming: 6 bases; J trimming: 0 bases; junction bases outside the gene matches: 4. Germline values: CDR1 MGHDK, CDR2 SYGVNS. The CDR3 reads CASSLTSGSTDTQYF. CDR3 DNA sequence: TGTGCCAGCAGCTTAACTAGCGGGAGCACAGATACGCAGTATTTT.

The V and J genes are TRBV5-8 and TRBJ1-6, with 7 bases aligning to TRBD1. There are 14 residues in the CDR3. Germline lookup yields CDR1 SGHTS and CDR2 YDEGEE. Trimming cost V 4 bases and J 10 bases; bases outside gene matches: 8. Here the CDR3 reads CASSLQGFYSPLHF. The CDR3 DNA reads TGTGCCAGCAGCCTACAGGGGTTTTACTCACCCCTCCACTTT.

V and J are TRBV6-1 and TRBJ1-4; TRBD1 might be the D (5 bases). The germline CDR1 and CDR2 sequences are MNHNS and SASEGT. This CDR3 has 15 residues. Between the trimmed V and J ends, which lost 2 bases and 5 bases, there was a span of 12 bases. The CDR3 DNA sequence: TGTGCCAGCAGTGAAACGGAGGGGCCCAATGAAAAACTGTTTTTT. It yields the protein CASSETEGPNEKLFF.

The CDR3: CASSRGAYAEQYF. CDR3 DNA sequence: TGTGCCAGCAGTCGGGGGGCCTACGCCGAGCAGTACTTC. This rearrangement joins TRBV6-5 to TRBJ2-7; possibly TRBD2 for D (7 bases). The germline V and J ends were trimmed by 5 bases and 6 bases, with 14 bases remaining between them. The germline CDR1 and CDR2 sequences are MNHEY and SVGAGI. The CDR3 extends over 13 amino acids.

The rearrangement links TRBV7-9 to TRBJ1-2; 7 nucleotides agree with TRBD1. CDR3 length equals 14 residues. CDR1 SEHNR and CDR2 FQNEAQ come from the germline V gene (reference sequence). With V trimmed by 1 base and J by 8 bases, 7 bases remained unmatched. The CDR3 nucleotides are TGTGCCAGCAGCTTAGTCACGAACAGGGGAGGCTACACCTTC. This gives the protein CASSLVTNRGGYTF.

The chain joins TRBV27 to TRBJ1-1; a possible D gene is TRBD1 (5 bases). V dropped 7 bases and J dropped 0 bases, with 9 bases sitting between them. CDR1 and CDR2 (germline): MNHEY, SMNVEV (reference sequence). The CDR3 totals 13 residues. CDR3 DNA: TGTGCCAGCAAAACAGGCATGAACACTGAAGCTTTCTTT. As protein: CASKTGMNTEAFF.

V and J are TRBV6-2 or TRBV6-3 and TRBJ2-1, with 7 bases lining up with TRBD1. The germline V gene has CDR1 MNHEY and CDR2 SVGEGT. This CDR3 is 14 amino acids long. The trim removed 2 bases at V and 5 bases at J, leaving 3 bases unmatched. The CDR3 DNA is TGTGCCAGCAGTTACCGGGACAGCCACAATGAGCAGTTCTTC. Protein: CASSYRDSHNEQFF.

This clone was observed a handful of times. The V call is TRBV6-6, the J call TRBJ2-7; 9 nucleotides agree with TRBD1. CDR1 and CDR2 (germline): MNHNY, SVGAGI (reference sequence). V shed 7 bases, J shed 4 bases, and the junction held 8 bases outside the gene matches. The CDR3 consists of 14 residues. The CDR3 here is CASMDRGGNYEQYF. CDR3 in DNA: TGTGCCAGCATGGACAGGGGAGGCAATTACGAGCAGTACTTC.

V gene TRBV30 combines with J gene TRBJ2-3, with D uncertain. CDR3 length: 13 amino acids. Germline CDR1 reads GTSNPN; CDR2 reads SVGIG (reference sequence). V was trimmed by 2 bases and J by 6 bases, leaving 12 bases between them. Here the CDR3 reads CAWSRNLRDTQYF. CDR3 sequence (DNA): TGTGCCTGGAGTCGTAACCTTCGGGATACGCAGTATTTT.

The gene calls are TRBV10-3 and TRBJ1-6, with D uncertain. Germline V gene lookup returns CDR1 ENHRY and CDR2 SYGVKD. V gave up 6 bases and J gave up 8 bases, with 14 bases separating them. CDR3 length equals 14 residues. The CDR3 protein is CAISPDGIDSPLHF. The CDR3 region has the DNA TGTGCCATCAGCCCGGACGGGATTGATTCACCCCTCCACTTT.